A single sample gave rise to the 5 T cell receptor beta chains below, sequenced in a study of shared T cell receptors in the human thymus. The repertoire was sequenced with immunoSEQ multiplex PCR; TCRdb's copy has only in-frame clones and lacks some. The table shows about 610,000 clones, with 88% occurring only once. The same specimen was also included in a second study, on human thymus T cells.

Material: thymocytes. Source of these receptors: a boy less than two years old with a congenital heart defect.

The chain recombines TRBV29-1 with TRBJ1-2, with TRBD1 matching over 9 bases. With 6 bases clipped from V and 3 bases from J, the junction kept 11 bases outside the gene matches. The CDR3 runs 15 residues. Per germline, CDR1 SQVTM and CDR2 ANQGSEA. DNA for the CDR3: TGCAGCGTCCCTACGACAGGGGGAAACTACTATGGCTACACCTTC. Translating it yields CSVPTTGGNYYGYTF.

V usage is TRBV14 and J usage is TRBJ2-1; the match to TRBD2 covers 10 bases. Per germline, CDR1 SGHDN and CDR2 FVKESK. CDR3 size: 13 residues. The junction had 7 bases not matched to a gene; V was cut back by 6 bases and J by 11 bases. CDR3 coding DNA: TGTGCCAGCAGAAGGACTAGCGGTCGACAGCAGTTCTTC. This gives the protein CASRRTSGRQQFF.

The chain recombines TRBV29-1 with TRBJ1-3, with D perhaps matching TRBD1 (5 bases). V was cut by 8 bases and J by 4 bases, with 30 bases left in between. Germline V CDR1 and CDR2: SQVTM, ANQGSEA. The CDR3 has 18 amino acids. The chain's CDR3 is CSPCWLAGRPESGNTIYF. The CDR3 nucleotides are TGCAGCCCCTGTTGGTTGGCAGGGCGCCCCGAATCGGGAAACACCATATATTTT.

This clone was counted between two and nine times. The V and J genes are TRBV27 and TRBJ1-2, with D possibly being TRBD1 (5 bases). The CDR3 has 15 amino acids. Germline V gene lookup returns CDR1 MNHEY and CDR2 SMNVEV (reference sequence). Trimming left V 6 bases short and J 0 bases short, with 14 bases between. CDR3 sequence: CASSPKGETNYGYTF. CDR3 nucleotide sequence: TGTGCCAGCAGCCCGAAAGGGGAAACTAACTATGGCTACACCTTC.

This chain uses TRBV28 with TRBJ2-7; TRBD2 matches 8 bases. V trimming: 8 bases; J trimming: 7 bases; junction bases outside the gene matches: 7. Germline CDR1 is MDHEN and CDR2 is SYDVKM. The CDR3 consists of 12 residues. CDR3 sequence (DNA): TGTGCCAGCGCAAGACTAGCGACTGAGCAGTACTTC. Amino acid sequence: CASARLATEQYF.